This TCR beta chain was recovered during a study of blood T cell repertoires in COVID-19. Data came from immunoSEQ multiplex PCR; TCRdb stores just in-frame clones and leaves some out. Of more than 95,000 clones listed, around four fifths are singletons. The CDR3 contains 14 residues. Deletions cut 0 bases from V and 3 bases from J, with 10 bases between. Per germline, CDR1 SGHRS and CDR2 YFSETQ. The TCR was taken from a man between 60 and 75 years old with acute or convalescent COVID-19. The chain has TRBV5-1 and TRBJ2-7; D is unclear. Sequencing was performed on peripheral blood. CDR3: CASSLAPPHYEQYF. CDR3 nucleotides: TGCGCCAGCAGCTTGGCCCCCCCCCACTACGAGCAGTACTTC.